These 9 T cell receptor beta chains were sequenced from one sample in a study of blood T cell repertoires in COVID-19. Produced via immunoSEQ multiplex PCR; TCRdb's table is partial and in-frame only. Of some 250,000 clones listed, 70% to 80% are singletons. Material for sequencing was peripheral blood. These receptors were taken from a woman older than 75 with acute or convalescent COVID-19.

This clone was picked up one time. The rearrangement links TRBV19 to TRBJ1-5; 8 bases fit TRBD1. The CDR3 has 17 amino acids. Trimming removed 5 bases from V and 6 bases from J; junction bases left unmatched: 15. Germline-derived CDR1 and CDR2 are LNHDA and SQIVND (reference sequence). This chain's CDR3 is CASSGGQGVNGIQPQHF. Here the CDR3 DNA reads TGTGCCAGTAGTGGCGGACAGGGTGTGAATGGAATTCAGCCCCAGCATTTT.

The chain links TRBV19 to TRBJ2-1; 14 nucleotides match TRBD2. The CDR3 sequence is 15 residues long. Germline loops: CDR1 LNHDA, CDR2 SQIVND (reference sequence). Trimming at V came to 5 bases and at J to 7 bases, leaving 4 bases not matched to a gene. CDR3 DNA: TGTGCCAGTAGTCACGGGACTAGCGGGAGAAATGAGCAGTTCTTC. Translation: CASSHGTSGRNEQFF.

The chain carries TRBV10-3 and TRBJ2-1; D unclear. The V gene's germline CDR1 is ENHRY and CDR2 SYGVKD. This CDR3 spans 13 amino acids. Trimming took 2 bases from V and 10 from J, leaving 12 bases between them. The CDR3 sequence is CAISELYSTEQFF. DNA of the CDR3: TGTGCCATCAGTGAGCTTTACTCTACGGAGCAGTTCTTC.

The DNA of the CDR3 is TGTGCCATCAGCGCCGGACTAGCGGGGGGACAAGAGACCCAGTACTTC. As protein: CAISAGLAGGQETQYF. The rearrangement joins TRBV10-3 to TRBJ2-5, with 14 bases lining up with TRBD2. V dropped 6 bases and J dropped 2; count of bases not matched to a gene: 5. CDR1 is ENHRY and CDR2 is SYGVKD in the germline V gene. This CDR3 has 16 residues.

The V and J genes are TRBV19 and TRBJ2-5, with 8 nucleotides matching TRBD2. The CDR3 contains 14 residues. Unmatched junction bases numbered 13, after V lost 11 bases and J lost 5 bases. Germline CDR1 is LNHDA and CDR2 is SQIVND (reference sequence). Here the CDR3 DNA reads TGTGCCTCCCAGGGAGCGGGAGCTGGGGAGACCCAGTACTTC. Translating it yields CASQGAGAGETQYF.

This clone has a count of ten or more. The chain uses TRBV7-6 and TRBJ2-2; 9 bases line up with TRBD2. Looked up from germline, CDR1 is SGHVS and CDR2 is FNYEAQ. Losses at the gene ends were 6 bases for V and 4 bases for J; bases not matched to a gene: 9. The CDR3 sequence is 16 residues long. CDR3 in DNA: TGTGCCAGCAGAAATAGCGGGGGCGATCTCACCGGGGAGCTGTTTTTT. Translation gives CASRNSGGDLTGELFF.

The CDR3 DNA is TGTGCCAGCAGCCGGGAGGGAGGAAGGTATGAGCAGTTCTTC. It translates to CASSREGGRYEQFF. The chain recombines TRBV3-1 (or the pseudogene TRBV3-2) with TRBJ2-1, with 7 bases fitting TRBD2. Losses at the gene ends were 4 bases for V and 8 bases for J; bases not matched to a gene: 8. From germline, CDR1 is LGHDT and CDR2 YNNKEL (reference sequence). The CDR3 has 14 residues.

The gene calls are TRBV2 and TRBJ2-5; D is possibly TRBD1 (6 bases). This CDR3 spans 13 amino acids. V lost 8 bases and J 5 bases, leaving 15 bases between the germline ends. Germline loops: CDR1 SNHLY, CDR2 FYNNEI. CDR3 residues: CASGVQGKETQYF. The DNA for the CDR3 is TGTGCCAGCGGGGTGCAGGGGAAGGAGACCCAGTACTTC.

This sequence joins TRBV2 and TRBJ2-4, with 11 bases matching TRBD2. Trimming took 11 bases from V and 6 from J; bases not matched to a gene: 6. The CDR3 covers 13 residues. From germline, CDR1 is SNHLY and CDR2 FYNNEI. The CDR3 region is CAGAGTSGNIQYF. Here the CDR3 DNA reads TGTGCCGGGGCCGGGACTAGCGGAAACATTCAGTACTTC.